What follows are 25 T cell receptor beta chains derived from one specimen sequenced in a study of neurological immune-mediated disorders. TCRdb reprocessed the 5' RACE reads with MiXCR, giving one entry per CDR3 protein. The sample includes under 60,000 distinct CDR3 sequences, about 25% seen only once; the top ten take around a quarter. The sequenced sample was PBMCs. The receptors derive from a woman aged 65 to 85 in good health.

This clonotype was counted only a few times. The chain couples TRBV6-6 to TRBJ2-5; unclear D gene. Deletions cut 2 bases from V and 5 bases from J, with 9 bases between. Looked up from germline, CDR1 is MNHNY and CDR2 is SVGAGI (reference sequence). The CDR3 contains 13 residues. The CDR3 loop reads CASSYASGETQYF. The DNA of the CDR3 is TGTGCCAGCAGTTACGCCTCTGGGGAGACCCAGTACTTC.

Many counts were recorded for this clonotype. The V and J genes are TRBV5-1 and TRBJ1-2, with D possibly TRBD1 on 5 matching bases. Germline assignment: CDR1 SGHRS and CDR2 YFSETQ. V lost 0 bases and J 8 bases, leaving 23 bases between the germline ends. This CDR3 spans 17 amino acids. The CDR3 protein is CASSLGVTVPTTGGYTF. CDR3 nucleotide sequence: TGCGCCAGCAGCTTGGGAGTGACAGTCCCAACAACGGGAGGCTACACCTTC.

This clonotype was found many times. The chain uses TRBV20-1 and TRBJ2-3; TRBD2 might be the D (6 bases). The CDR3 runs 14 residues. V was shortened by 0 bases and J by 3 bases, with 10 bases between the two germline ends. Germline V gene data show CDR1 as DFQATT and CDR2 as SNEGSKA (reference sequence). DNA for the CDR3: TGCAGTGCTAGAGACCCCCGGGGGACAGATACGCAGTATTTT. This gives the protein CSARDPRGTDTQYF.

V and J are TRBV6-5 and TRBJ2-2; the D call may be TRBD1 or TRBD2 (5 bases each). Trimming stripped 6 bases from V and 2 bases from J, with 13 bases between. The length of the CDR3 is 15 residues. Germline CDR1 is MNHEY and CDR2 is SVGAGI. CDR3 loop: CASSNLGVNTGELFF. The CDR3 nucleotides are TGTGCCAGCAGCAACTTGGGGGTAAACACCGGGGAGCTGTTTTTT.

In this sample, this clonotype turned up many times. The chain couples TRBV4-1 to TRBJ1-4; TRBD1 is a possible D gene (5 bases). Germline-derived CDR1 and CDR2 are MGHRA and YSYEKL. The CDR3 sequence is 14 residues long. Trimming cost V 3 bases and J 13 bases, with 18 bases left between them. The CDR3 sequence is CASSQAGDGGGLFF. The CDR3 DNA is TGCGCCAGCAGCCAGGCCGGGGACGGCGGGGGACTGTTTTTT.

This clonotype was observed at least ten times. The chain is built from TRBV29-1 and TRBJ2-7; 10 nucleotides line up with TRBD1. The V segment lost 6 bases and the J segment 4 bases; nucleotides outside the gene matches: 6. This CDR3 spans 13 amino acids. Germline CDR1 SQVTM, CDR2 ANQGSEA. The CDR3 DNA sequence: TGCAGCGTCACCGGACAGGGGGGTTACGAGCAGTACTTC. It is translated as CSVTGQGGYEQYF.

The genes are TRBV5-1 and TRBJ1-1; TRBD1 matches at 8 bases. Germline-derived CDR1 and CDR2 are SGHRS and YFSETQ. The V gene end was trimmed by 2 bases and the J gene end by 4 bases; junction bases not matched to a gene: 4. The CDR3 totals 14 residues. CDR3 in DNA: TGCGCCAGCAGCTTTCAGGGGGCCGGCACTGAAGCTTTCTTT. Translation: CASSFQGAGTEAFF.

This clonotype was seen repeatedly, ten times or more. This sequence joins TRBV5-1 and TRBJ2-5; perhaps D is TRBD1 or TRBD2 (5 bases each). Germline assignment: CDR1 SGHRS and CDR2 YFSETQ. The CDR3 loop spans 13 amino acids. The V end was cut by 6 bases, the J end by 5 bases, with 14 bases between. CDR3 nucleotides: TGCGCCAGCAACCGAGGGGTTGGGGAGACCCAGTACTTC. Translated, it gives CASNRGVGETQYF.

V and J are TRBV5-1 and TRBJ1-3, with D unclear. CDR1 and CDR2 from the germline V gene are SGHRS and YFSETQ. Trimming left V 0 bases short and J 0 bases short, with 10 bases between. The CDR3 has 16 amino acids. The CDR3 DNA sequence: TGCGCCAGCAGCTTGGGACCTCTAACCTCTGGAAACACCATATATTTT. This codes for CASSLGPLTSGNTIYF.

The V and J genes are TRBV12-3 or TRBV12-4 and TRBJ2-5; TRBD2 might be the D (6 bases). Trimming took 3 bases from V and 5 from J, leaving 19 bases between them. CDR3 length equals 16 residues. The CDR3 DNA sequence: TGTGCCAGCAGTTTCCTAGGACTATCTGGTCGGGAGACCCAGTACTTC. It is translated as CASSFLGLSGRETQYF.

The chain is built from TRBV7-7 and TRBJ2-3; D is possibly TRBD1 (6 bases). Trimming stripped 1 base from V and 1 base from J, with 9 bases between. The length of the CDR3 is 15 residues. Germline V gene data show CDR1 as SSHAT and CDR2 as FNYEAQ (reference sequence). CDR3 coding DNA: TGTGCCAGCAGCTTAGGACCAGGGGGCACAGATACGCAGTATTTT. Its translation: CASSLGPGGTDTQYF.

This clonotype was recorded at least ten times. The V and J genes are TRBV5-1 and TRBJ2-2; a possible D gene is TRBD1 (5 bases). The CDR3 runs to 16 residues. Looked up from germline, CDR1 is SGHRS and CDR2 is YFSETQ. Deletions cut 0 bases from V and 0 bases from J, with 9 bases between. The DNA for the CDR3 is TGCGCCAGCAGCTTGGAGGGGCCTTCGAACACCGGGGAGCTGTTTTTT. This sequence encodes CASSLEGPSNTGELFF.

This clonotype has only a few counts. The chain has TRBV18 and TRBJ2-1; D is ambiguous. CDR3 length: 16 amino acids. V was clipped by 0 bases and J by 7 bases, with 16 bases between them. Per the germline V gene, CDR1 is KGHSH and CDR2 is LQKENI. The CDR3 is CASSPPGTVLGNEQFF. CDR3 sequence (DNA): TGTGCCAGCTCACCACCGGGAACTGTTCTTGGGAATGAGCAGTTCTTC. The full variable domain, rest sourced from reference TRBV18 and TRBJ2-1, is NAGVMQNPRHLVRRRGQEARLRCSPMKGHSHVYWYRQLPEEGLKFMVYLQKENIIDESGMPKERFSAEFPKEGPSILRIQQVVRGDSAAYFCASSPPGTVLGNEQFFGPGTRLTVL.

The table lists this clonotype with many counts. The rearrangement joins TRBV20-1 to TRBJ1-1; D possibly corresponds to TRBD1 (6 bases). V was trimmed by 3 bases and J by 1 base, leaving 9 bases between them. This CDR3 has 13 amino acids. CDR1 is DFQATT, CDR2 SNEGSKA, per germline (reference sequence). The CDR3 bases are TGCAGTGCTAGGGGCAGGGGGAACACTGAAGCTTTCTTT. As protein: CSARGRGNTEAFF.

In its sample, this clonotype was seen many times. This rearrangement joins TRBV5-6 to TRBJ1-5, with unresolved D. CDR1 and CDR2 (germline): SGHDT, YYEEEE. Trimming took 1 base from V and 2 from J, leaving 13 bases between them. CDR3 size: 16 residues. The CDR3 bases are TGTGCCAGCAGCTTGCAGAGGGTCAGAGGCAATCAGCCCCAGCATTTT. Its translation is CASSLQRVRGNQPQHF. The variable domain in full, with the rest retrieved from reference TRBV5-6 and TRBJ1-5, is DAGVTQSPTHLIKTRGQQVTLRCSPKSGHDTVSWYQQALGQGPQFIFQYYEEEERQRGNFPDRFSGHQFPNYSSELNVNALLLGDSALYLCASSLQRVRGNQPQHFGDGTRLSIL.

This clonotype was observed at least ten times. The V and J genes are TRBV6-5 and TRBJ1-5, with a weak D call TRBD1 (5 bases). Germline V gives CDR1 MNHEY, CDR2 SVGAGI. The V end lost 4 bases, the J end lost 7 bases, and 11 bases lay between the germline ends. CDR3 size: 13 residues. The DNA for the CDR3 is TGTGCCAGCAGTTTGCAGGGAGGGCAGCCCCAGCATTTT. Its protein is CASSLQGGQPQHF.

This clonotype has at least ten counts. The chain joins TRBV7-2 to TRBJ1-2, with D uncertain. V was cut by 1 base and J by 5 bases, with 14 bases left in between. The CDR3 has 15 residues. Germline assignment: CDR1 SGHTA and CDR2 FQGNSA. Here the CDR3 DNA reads TGTGCCAGCAGCTTAGTTAACACGGGGTTGTATGGCTACACCTTC. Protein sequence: CASSLVNTGLYGYTF.

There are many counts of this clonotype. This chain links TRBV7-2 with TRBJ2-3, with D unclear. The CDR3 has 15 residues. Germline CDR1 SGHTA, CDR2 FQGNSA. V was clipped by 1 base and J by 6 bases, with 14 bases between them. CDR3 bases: TGTGCCAGCAGCTTAGGAGTAGGGCTACTCGATACGCAGTATTTT. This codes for CASSLGVGLLDTQYF.

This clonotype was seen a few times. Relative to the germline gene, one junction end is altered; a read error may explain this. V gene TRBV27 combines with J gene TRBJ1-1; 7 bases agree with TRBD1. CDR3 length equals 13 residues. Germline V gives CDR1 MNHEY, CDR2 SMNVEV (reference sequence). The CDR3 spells CVSSLRQGTEAFF. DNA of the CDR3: TGTGTCAGCAGTTTGCGACAGGGCACTGAAGCTTTCTTT.

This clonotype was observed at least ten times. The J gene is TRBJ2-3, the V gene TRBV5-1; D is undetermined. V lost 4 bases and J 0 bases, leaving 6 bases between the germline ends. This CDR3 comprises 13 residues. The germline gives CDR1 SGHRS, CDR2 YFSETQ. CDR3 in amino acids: CASSSGSTDTQYF. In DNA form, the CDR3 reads TGCGCCAGCAGCAGTGGGAGCACAGATACGCAGTATTTT.

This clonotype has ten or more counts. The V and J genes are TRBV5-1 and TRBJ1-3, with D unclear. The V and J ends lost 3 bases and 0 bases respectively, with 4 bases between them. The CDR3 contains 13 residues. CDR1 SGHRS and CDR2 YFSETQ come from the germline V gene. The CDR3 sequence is CASSSVSGNTIYF. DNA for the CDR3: TGCGCCAGCAGCTCGGTCTCTGGAAACACCATATATTTT.

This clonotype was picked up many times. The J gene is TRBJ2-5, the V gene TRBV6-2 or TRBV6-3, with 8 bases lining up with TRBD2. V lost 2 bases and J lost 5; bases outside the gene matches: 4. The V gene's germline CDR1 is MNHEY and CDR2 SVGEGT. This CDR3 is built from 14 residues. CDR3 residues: CASSYGSSGETQYF. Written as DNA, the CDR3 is TGTGCCAGCAGTTACGGGTCTAGCGGGGAGACCCAGTACTTC.

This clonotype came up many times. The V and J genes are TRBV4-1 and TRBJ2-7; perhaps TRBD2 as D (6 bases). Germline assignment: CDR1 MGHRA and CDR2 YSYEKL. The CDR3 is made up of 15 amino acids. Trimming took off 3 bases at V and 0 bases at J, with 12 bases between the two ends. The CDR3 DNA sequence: TGCGCCAGCAGCCAGGTAGCGGAGAGCTCCTACGAGCAGTACTTC. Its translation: CASSQVAESSYEQYF.

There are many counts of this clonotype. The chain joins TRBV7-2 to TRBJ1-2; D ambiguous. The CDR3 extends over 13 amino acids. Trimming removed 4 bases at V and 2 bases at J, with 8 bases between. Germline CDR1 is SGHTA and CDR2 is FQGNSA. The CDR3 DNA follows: TGTGCCAGCAGCTCAGGAGTGAACTATGGCTACACCTTC. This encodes CASSSGVNYGYTF.

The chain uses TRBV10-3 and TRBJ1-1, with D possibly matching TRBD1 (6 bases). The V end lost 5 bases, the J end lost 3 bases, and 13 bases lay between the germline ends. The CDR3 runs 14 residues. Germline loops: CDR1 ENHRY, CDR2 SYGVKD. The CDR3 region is CAISPSRGDTEAFF. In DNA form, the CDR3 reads TGTGCCATCAGTCCTTCAAGGGGGGACACTGAAGCTTTCTTT.